This is a list of T cell receptor beta chains from one sample in a study of vaccination effects on CD4 cells after COVID-19. Assay: immunoSEQ multiplex PCR; the TCRdb copy retains only in-frame clones and omits some. The repertoire holds some 68,000 clones, with approximately 80% as singletons. These receptors' antigens are unknown. The sequences come from CD4+ T cells from PBMCs cultured with SARS-CoV-2 spike peptides, collected before COVID-19 vaccination. These receptors all come from a human donor who received a COVID-19 vaccine. Each CDR3 is given with its conserved first and last residue. The order of the fields is D gene, J gene, clone size, V gene, CDR3 DNA, CDR3 protein. D genes are given only for firm matches. The size field is filled for only some rows; it gives once, few, many or a size class.

>.|TRBJ1-5|.|TRBV5-6
TGTGCCAGCAGTAGTCGGGTAAGCAATCAGCCCCAGCATTTT
CASSSRVSNQPQHF
>.|TRBJ2-1|.|TRBV6-5
TGTGCCAGCAGGGTAATTTGGAATGAGCAGTTCTTC
CASRVIWNEQFF
>.|TRBJ2-2|.|TRBV7-3
TGTGCCAGCAGCCAAGGGACCAGGGGAGGCGGGGAGCTGTTTTTT
CASSQGTRGGGELFF
>.|TRBJ2-2|.|TRBV5-1
TGCGCCAGCAGCTTGGTGATAGGGGGAACCGGGGAGCTGTTTTTT
CASSLVIGGTGELFF
>TRBD1|TRBJ1-2|.|TRBV24-1
TGTGCCACCAGTGATAGCCGACAGGGTTTGTCGGATGGCTACACCTTC
CATSDSRQGLSDGYTF
>TRBD1|TRBJ1-4|.|TRBV28
TGTGCCAGCAGTTCACCGGGACAGGGGAATGAAAAACTGTTTTTT
CASSSPGQGNEKLFF
>TRBD1|TRBJ2-5|.|TRBV5-5
TGTGCCAGCAGCTCCGGGGACAGGGGGTTACAAGAGACCCAGTACTTC
CASSSGDRGLQETQYF
>.|TRBJ1-1|few|TRBV29-1
TGCAGCGATCAGGGCCTGAACACTGAAGCTTTCTTT
CSDQGLNTEAFF
>TRBD2|TRBJ2-1|.|TRBV12-3/TRBV12-4
TGTGCCAGCACCACCCTGGGGCGGGGGGAGCAGTTCTTC
CASTTLGRGEQFF
>.|TRBJ1-2|.|TRBV5-1
TGCGCCAGCAGCTTGGGGGGGCACTATGGCTACACCTTC
CASSLGGHYGYTF
>.|TRBJ1-3|few|TRBV5-1
TGCGCCAGCAGCGCGGGGACACTTGGAAACACCATATATTTT
CASSAGTLGNTIYF
>.|TRBJ1-6|.|TRBV28
TGTGCCAGCATTAGGGGGGGGGATTCACCCCTCCACTTT
CASIRGGDSPLHF
>.|TRBJ2-2|.|TRBV4-3
TGCGCCAGCAGCCAAGAAGTGCACCAGAACACCGGGGAGCTGTTTTTT
CASSQEVHQNTGELFF
>.|TRBJ1-2|.|TRBV6-5
TGTGCCAGCAGACCCGAGGGGCATGGCTACACCTTC
CASRPEGHGYTF
>TRBD1|TRBJ2-3|.|TRBV10-3
TGTGCCATCAGTGAGCGTACAGGGGCGAGTGCAGATACGCAGTATTTT
CAISERTGASADTQYF
>.|TRBJ2-5|.|TRBV19
TGTGCCAGTATGAGCGGAGAGAAAGAGACCCAGTACTTC
CASMSGEKETQYF
>.|TRBJ1-5|.|TRBV7-2
TGTGCCAGCAGCGGCGGCCTCCCTAATCAGCCCCAGCATTTT
CASSGGLPNQPQHF
>.|TRBJ2-2|few|TRBV5-1
TGCGCCAGCAGCTTTCACAGGGACACCGGGGAGCTGTTTTTT
CASSFHRDTGELFF